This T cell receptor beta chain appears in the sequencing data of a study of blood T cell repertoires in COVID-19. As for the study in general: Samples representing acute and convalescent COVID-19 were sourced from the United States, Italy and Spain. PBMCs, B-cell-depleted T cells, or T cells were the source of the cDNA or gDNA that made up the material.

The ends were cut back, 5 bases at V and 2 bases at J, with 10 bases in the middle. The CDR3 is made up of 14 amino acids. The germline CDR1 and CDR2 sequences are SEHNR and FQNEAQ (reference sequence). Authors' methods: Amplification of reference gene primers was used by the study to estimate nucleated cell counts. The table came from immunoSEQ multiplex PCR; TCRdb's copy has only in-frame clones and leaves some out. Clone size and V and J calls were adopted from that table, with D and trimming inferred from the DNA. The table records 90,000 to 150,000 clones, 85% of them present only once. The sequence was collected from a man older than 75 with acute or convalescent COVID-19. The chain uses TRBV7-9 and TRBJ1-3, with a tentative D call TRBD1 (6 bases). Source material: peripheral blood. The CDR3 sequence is CASSVYRAGNTIYF. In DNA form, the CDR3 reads TGTGCCAGCAGCGTCTACAGGGCTGGAAACACCATATATTTT.